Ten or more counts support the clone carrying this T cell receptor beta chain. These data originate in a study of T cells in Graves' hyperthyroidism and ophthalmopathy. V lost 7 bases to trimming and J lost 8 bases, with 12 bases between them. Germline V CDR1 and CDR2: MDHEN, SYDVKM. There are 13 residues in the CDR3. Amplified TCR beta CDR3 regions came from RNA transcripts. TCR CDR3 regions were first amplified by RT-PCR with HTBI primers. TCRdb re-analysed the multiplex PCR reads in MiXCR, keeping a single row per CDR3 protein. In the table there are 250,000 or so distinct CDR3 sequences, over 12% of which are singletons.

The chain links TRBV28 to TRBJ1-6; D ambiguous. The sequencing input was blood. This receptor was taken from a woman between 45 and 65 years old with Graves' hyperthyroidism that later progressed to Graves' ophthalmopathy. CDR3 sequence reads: CASTRTSHSPLHF. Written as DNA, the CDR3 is TGTGCCAGCACCCGGACCTCTCATTCACCCCTCCACTTT. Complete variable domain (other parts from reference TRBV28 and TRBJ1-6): DVKVTQSSRYLVKRTGEKVFLECVQDMDHENMFWYRQDPGLGLRLIYFSYDVKMKEKGDIPEGYSVSREKKERFSLILESASTNQTSMYLCASTRTSHSPLHFGNGTRLTVT.